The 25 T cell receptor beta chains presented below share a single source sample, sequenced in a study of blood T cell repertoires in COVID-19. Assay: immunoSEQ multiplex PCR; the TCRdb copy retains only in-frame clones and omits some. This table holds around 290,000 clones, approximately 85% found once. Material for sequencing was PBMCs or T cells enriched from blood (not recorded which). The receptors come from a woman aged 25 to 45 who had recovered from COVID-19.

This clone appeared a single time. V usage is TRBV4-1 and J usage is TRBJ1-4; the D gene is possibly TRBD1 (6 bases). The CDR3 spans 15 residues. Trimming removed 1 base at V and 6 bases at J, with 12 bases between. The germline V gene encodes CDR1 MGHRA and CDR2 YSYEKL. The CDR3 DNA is TGCGCCAGCAGCCAAGCTGGGGCAGGGGATGAAAAACTGTTTTTT. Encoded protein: CASSQAGAGDEKLFF.

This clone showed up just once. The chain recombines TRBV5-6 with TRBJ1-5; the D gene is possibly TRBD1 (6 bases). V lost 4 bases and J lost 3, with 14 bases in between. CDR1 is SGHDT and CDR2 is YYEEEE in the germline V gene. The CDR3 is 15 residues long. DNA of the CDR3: TGTGCCAGCAGCCGAGGAGACAGGAACAATCAGCCCCAGCATTTT. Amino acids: CASSRGDRNNQPQHF.

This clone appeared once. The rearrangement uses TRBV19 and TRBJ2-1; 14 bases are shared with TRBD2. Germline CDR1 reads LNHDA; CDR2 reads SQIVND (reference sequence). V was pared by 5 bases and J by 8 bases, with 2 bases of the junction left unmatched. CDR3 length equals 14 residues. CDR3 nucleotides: TGTGCCAGTAGTCTGGGACTAGCGGGGGATGAGCAGTTCTTC. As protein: CASSLGLAGDEQFF.

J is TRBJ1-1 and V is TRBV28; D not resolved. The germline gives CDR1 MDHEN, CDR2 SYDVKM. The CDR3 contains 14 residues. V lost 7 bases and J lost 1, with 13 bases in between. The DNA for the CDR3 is TGTGCCAGCACCGAACCAGGCCCGAACACTGAAGCTTTCTTT. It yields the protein CASTEPGPNTEAFF.

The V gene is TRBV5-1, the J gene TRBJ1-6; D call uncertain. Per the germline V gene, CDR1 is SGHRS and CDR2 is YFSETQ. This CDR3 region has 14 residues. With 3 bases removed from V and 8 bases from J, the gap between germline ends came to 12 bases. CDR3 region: CASSYGVPHSPLHF. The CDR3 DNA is TGCGCCAGCAGCTACGGGGTACCACATTCACCCCTCCACTTT.

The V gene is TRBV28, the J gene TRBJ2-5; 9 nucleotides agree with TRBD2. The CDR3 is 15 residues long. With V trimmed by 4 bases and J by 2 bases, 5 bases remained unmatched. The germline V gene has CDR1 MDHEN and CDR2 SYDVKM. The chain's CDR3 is CASSSRGGEQETQYF. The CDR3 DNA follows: TGTGCCAGCAGTTCTCGCGGGGGGGAGCAAGAGACCCAGTACTTC.

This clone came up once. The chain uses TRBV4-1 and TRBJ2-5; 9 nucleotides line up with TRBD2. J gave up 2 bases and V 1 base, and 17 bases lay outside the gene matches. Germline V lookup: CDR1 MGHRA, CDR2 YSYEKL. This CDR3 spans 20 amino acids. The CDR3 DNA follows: TGCGCCAGCAGCCAAGCCCCCGCGGGGGGGGCGCCAACACCTCAAGAGACCCAGTACTTC. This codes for CASSQAPAGGAPTPQETQYF.

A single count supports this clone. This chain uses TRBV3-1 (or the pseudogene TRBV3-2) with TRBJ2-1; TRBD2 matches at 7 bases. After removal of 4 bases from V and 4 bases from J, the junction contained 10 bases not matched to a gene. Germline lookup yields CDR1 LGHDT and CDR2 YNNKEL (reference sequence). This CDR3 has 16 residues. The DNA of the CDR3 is TGTGCCAGCAGCCTCCAGCGGGACTATTTGTACAATGAGCAGTTCTTC. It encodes CASSLQRDYLYNEQFF.

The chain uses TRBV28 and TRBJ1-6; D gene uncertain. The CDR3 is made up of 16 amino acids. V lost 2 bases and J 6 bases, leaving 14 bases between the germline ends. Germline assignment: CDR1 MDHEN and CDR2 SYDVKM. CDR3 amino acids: CASSLKKGRRNSPLHF. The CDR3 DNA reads TGTGCCAGCAGTTTAAAGAAAGGCAGGCGTAATTCACCCCTCCACTTT.

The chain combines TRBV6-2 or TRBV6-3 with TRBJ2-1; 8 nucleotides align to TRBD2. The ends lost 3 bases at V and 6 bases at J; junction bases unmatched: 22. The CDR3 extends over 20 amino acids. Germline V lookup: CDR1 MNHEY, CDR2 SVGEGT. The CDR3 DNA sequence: TGTGCCAGCAGTTATAATTCGCAGAAGGATGAACTAGCGGAAGGCAATGAGCAGTTCTTC. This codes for CASSYNSQKDELAEGNEQFF.

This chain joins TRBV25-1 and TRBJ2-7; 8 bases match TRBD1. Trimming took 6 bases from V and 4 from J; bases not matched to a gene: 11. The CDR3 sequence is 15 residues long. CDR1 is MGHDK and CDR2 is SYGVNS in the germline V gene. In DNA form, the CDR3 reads TGTGCCAGCAGAGGAGGAAACAGGGGGATATACGAGCAGTACTTC. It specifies CASRGGNRGIYEQYF.

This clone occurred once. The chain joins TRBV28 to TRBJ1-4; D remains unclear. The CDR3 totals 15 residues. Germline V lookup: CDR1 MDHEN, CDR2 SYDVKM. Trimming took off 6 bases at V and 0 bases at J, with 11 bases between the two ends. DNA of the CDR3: TGTGCCAGCAGACTCCAGGTGGCAACTAATGAAAAACTGTTTTTT. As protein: CASRLQVATNEKLFF.

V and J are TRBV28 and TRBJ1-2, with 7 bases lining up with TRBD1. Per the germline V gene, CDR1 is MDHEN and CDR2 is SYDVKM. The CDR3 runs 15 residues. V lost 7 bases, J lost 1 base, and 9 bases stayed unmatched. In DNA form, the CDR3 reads TGTGCCAGCACCGTCCGGGACAGAGATAACTATGGCTACACCTTC. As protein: CASTVRDRDNYGYTF.

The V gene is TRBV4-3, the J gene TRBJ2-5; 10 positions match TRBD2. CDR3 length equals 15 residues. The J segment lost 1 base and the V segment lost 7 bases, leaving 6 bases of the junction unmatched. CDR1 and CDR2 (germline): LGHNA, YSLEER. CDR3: CASMILAGLQETQYF. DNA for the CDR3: TGCGCCAGCATGATACTAGCGGGGCTCCAAGAGACCCAGTACTTC.

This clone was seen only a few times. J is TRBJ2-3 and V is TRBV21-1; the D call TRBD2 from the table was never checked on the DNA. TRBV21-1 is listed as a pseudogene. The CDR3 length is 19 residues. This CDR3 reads CASSKRVMVRSGGRDTQYF. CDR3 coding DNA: TGTGCCAGCAGCAAAAGGGTCATGGTACGTAGCGGGGGGAGAGATACGCAGTATTTT.

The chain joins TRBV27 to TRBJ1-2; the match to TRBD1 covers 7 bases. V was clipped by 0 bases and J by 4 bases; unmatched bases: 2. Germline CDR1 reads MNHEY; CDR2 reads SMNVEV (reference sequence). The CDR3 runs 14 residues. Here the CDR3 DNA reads TGTGCCAGCAGTTTATCCGGGACAGTCTATGGCTACACCTTC. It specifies CASSLSGTVYGYTF.

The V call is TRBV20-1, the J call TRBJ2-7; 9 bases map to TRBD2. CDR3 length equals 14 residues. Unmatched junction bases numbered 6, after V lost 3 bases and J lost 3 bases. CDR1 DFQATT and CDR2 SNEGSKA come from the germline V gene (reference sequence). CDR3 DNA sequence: TGCAGTGCTAGTCTAGCGGGATGGAGCTACGAGCAGTACTTC. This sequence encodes CSASLAGWSYEQYF.

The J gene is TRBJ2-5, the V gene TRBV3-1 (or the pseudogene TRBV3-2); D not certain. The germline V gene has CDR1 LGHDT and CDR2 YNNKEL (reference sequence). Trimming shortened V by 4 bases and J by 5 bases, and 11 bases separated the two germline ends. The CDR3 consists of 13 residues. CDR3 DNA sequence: TGTGCCAGCAGCCCTTCAGAGGTGGAGACCCAGTACTTC. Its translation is CASSPSEVETQYF.

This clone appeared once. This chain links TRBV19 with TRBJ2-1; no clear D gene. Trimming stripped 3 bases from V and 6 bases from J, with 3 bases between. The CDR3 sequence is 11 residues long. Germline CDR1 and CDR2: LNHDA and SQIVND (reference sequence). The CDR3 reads CASSMANEQFF. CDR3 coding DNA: TGTGCCAGTAGTATGGCCAATGAGCAGTTCTTC.

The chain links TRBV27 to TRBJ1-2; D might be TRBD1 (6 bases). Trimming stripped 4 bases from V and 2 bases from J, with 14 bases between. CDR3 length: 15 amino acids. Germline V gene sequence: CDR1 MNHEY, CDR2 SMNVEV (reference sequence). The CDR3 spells CASSYVGTGNYGYTF. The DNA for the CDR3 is TGTGCCAGCAGTTATGTCGGTACAGGGAACTATGGCTACACCTTC.

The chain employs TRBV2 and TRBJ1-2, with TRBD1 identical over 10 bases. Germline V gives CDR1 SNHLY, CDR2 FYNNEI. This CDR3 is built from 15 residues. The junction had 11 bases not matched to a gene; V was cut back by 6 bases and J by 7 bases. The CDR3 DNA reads TGTGCCAGCAGAGAAACCCTGGACAGGGGGGCTGGCTACACCTTC. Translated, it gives CASRETLDRGAGYTF.

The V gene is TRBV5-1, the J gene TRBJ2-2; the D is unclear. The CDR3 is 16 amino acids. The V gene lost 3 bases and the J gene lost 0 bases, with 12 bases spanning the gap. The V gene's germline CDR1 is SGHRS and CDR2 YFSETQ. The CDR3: CASSWYSVTNTGELFF. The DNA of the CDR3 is TGCGCCAGCAGCTGGTACAGTGTCACGAACACCGGGGAGCTGTTTTTT.

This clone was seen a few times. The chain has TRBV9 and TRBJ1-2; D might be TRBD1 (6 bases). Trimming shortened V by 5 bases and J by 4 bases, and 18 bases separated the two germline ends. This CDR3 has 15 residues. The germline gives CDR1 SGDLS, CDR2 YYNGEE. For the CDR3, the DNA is TGTGCCAGCAGTGAAGGGGGAGGGTCGTCCTATGGCTACACCTTC. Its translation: CASSEGGGSSYGYTF.

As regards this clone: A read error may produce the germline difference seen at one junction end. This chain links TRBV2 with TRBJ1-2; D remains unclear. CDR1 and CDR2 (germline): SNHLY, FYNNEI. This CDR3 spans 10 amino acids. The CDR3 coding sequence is TGTGCCAGCAGCGATAGCCTATTCCTCTTC. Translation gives CASSDSLFLF.

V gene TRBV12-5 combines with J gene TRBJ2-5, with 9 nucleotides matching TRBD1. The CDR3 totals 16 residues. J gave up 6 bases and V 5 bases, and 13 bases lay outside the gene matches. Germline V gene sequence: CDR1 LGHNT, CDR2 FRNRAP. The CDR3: CASGLRTGDLGKTQYF. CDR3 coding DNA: TGTGCTAGTGGTCTACGGACAGGGGATTTAGGGAAGACCCAGTACTTC.